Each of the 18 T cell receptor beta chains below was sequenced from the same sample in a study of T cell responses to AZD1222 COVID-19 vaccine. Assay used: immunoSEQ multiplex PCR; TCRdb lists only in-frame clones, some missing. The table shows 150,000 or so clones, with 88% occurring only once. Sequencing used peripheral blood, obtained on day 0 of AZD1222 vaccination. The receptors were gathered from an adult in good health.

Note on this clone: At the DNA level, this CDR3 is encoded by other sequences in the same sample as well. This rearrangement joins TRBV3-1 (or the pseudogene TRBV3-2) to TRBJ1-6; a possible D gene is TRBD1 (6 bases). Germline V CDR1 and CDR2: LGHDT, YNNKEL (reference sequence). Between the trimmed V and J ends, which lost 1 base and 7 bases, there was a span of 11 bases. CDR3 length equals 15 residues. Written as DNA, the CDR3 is TGTGCCAGCAGCCAAGCAGGGCAGGGGAATTCACCCCTCCACTTT. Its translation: CASSQAGQGNSPLHF.

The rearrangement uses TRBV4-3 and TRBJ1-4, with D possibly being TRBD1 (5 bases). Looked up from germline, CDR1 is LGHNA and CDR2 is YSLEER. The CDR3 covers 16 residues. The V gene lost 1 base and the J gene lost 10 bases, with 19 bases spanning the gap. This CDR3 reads CASSQVGLGGRGKLFF. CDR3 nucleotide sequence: TGCGCCAGCAGCCAAGTGGGACTCGGCGGTCGAGGAAAACTGTTTTTT.

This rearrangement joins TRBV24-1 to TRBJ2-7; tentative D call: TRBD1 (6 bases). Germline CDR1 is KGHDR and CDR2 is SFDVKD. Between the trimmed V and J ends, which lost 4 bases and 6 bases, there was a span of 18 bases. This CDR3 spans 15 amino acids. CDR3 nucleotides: TGTGCCACCAGTGAACCAGACAGGATGCCTTGCGAGCAGTACTTC. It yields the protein CATSEPDRMPCEQYF.

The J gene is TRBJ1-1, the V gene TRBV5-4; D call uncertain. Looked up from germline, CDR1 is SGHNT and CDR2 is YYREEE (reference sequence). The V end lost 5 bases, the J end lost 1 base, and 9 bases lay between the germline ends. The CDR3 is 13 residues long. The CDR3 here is CASSIDGNTEAFF. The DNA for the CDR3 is TGTGCCAGCAGTATCGACGGGAACACTGAAGCTTTCTTT.

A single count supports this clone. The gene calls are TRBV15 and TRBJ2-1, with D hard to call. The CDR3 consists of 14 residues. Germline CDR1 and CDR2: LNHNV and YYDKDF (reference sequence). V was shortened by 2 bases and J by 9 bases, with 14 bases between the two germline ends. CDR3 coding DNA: TGTGCCACCAGCAGACTTATCATTGGCGGTGAGCAGTTCTTC. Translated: CATSRLIIGGEQFF.

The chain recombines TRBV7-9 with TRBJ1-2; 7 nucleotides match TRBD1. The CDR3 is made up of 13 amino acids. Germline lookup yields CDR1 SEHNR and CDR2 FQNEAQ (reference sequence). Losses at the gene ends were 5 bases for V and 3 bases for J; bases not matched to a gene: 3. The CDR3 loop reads CASSRGQDYGYTF. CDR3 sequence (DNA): TGTGCCAGCAGCCGAGGACAGGACTATGGCTACACCTTC.

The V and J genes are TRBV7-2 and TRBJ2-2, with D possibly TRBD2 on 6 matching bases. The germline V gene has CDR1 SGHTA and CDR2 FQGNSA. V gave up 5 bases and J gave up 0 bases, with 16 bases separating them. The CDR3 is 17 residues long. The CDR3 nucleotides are TGTGCCAGCAGCCTGGGAGCGGGCCCCGCGAACACCGGGGAGCTGTTTTTT. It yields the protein CASSLGAGPANTGELFF.

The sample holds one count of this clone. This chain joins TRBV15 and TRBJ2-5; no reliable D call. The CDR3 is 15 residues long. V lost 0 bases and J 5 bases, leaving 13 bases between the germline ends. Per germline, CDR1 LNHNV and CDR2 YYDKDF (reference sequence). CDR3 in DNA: TGTGCCACCAGCAGAGATCTCGCGCGTTGGGAGACCCAGTACTTC. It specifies CATSRDLARWETQYF.

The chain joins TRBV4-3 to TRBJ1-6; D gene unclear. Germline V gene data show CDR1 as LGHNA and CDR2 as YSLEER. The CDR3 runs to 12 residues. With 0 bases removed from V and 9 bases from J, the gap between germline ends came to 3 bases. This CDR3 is CASSQDRSPLHF. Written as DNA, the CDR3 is TGCGCCAGCAGCCAAGATCGTTCACCCCTCCACTTT.

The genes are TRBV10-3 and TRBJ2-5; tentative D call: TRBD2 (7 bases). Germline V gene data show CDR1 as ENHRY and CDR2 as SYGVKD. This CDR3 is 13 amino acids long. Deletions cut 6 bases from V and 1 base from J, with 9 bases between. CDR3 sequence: CAIRGGAQETQYF. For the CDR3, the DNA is TGTGCCATCAGGGGGGGGGCCCAAGAGACCCAGTACTTC.

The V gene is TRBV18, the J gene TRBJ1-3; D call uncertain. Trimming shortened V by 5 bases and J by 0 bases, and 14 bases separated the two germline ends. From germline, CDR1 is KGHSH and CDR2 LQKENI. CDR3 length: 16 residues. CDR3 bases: TGTGCCAGCTCATCCTCCGACTCGCGCTCTGGAAACACCATATATTTT. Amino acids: CASSSSDSRSGNTIYF.

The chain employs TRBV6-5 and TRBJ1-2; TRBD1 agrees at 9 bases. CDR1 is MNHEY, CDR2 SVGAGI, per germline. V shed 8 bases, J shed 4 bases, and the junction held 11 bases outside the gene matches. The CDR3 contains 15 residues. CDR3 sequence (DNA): TGTGCCAGCGTTATTAGCGGGGGACAGGGCTATGGCTACACCTTC. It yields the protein CASVISGGQGYGYTF.

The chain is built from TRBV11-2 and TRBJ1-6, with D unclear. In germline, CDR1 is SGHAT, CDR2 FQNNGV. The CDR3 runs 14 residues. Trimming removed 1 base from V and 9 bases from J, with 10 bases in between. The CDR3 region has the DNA TGTGCCAGCAGCTTAGGTGAAGGGATTTCACCCCTCCACTTT. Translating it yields CASSLGEGISPLHF.

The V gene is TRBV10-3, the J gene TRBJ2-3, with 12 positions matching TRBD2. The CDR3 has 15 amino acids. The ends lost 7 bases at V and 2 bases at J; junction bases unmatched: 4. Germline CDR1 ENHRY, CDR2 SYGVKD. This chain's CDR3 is CAIKSSGGATDTQYF. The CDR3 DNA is TGTGCCATCAAGTCTAGCGGGGGGGCCACAGATACGCAGTATTTT.

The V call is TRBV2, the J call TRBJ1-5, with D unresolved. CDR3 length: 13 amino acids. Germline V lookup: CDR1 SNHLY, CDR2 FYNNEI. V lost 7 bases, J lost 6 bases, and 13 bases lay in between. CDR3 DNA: TGTGCCAGCACAGATCTGGGAAGTCAGCCCCAGCATTTT. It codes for CASTDLGSQPQHF.

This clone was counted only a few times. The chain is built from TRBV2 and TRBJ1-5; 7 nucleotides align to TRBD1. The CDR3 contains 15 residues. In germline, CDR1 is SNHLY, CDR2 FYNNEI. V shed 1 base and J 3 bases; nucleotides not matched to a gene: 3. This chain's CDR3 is CASSEDRGPNQPQHF. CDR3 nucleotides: TGTGCCAGCAGTGAAGACAGGGGACCCAATCAGCCCCAGCATTTT. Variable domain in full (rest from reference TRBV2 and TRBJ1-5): EPEVTQTPSHQVTQMGQEVILRCVPISNHLYFYWYRQILGQKVEFLVSFYNNEISEKSEIFDDQFSVERPDGSNFTLKIRSTKLEDSAMYFCASSEDRGPNQPQHFGDGTRLSIL.

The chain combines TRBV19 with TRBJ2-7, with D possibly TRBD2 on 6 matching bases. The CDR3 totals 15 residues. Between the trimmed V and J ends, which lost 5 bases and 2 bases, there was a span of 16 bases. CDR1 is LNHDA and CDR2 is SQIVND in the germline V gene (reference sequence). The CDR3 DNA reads TGTGCCAGTAGTTTCGGACTTGGAGGGGCCTACGAGCAGTACTTC. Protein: CASSFGLGGAYEQYF.

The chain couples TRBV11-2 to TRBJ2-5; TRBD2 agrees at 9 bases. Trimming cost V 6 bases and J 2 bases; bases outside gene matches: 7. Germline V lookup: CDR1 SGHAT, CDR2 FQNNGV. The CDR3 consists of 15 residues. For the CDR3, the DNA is TGTGCCAGCAGACCGCTAGCGGGGAGGCAAGAGACCCAGTACTTC. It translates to CASRPLAGRQETQYF.